The rows below give T cell receptor beta chains drawn from one sample of a study of T cell responses to AZD1222 COVID-19 vaccine. Sequencing was performed with immunoSEQ multiplex PCR; in TCRdb, only in-frame clones are kept and a portion is missing. The sample has roughly 84,000 clones; nearly 90% are singletons. The sample was peripheral blood, taken on day 0 of AZD1222 vaccination. These receptors were taken from an adult in good health. CDR3s include the opening cysteine and the closing phenylalanine or tryptophan. D genes are given only for firm matches. A row's size may be missing; if present it is once, few, many or a size class.

-	TRBJ2-7	-	TRBV6-1	CASSEARNRGPYEQYF	TGTGCCAGCAGTGAAGCGCGTAACCGGGGCCCCTACGAGCAGTACTTC
-	TRBJ1-2	few	TRBV9	CASSVDAEPNYGYTF	TGTGCCAGCAGCGTAGATGCAGAGCCGAACTATGGCTACACCTTC
-	TRBJ1-5	-	TRBV7-9	CASSAQGDQPQHF	TGTGCCAGCAGCGCACAGGGAGATCAGCCCCAGCATTTT
TRBD1	TRBJ1-5	-	TRBV7-6	CASSSSRDRPQHF	TGTGCCAGCAGCTCCTCAAGGGACAGGCCCCAGCATTTT
-	TRBJ1-1	once	TRBV27	CASSLVGPAFF	TGTGCCAGCAGTTTAGTTGGACCAGCTTTCTTT
-	TRBJ1-5	-	TRBV2	CASEAGFNQPQHF	TGTGCCAGCGAAGCGGGATTCAATCAGCCCCAGCATTTT
TRBD2	TRBJ2-1	-	TRBV11-2	CASTPGLAGGGLNEQFF	TGTGCCAGCACCCCGGGACTAGCGGGAGGGGGCCTTAATGAGCAGTTCTTC
-	TRBJ2-5	-	TRBV18	CASSPPSWPQETQYF	TGTGCCAGCTCACCACCGTCTTGGCCTCAAGAGACCCAGTACTTC
-	TRBJ1-2	-	TRBV18	CASSQGVDYGYTF	TGTGCCAGCTCCCAGGGTGTGGACTATGGCTACACCTTC
-	TRBJ1-2	-	TRBV4-1	CASSLQPRANYGYTF	TGCGCCAGCAGCCTCCAACCCCGGGCCAACTATGGCTACACCTTC
-	TRBJ1-4	-	TRBV5-1	CASSLEATNEKLFF	TGCGCCAGCAGCTTGGAAGCAACTAATGAAAAACTGTTTTTT
-	TRBJ2-6	-	TRBV3-1/TRBV3-2	CASSQDSGRDNWANVLTF	TGTGCCAGCAGCCAAGATTCTGGCAGGGACAACTGGGCCAACGTCCTGACTTTC
-	TRBJ2-7	-	TRBV6-5	CASSFPGHYEQYF	TGTGCCAGCAGTTTCCCCGGCCACTACGAGCAGTACTTC
-	TRBJ1-3	few	TRBV7-9	CASSSDRSGNTIYF	TGTGCCAGCAGCTCGGACAGATCAGGAAACACCATATATTTT
TRBD1	TRBJ1-2	-	TRBV4-2	CASSHTTGTGDGYTF	TGTGCCAGCAGCCATACTACCGGGACAGGGGATGGCTACACCTTC
-	TRBJ2-3	-	TRBV4-1	CASTDTQYF	TGCGCCAGCACAGATACGCAGTATTTT
-	TRBJ2-7	once	TRBV10-2	CASSERTSYEQYF	TGCGCCAGCAGTGAGAGGACCTCCTACGAGCAGTACTTC
TRBD1	TRBJ2-5	-	TRBV5-6	CASSSTGQPRPQYF	TGTGCCAGCAGCTCCACGGGACAGCCACGACCCCAGTACTTC
-	TRBJ1-3	-	TRBV14	CASSQDLGASGNTIYF	TGTGCCAGCAGCCAAGATCTGGGGGCTTCTGGAAACACCATATATTTT
-	TRBJ1-2	few	TRBV29-1	CSVETGNYGYTF	TGCAGCGTTGAAACAGGGAACTATGGCTACACCTTC
-	TRBJ2-1	-	TRBV6-2/TRBV6-3	CASSYERGTEQFF	TGTGCCAGCAGTTACGAGAGGGGGACTGAGCAGTTCTTC
-	TRBJ1-4	-	TRBV14	CASSLDSSFNEKLFF	TGTGCCAGCAGCCTGGACAGCAGCTTTAATGAAAAACTGTTTTTT
-	TRBJ1-2	-	TRBV4-2	CASSQGMDPRGGYTF	TGTGCCAGCAGCCAAGGGATGGACCCTCGTGGTGGCTACACCTTC
-	TRBJ1-1	-	TRBV10-3	CAISELAVEAFF	TGTGCCATCAGTGAGTTGGCAGTTGAAGCTTTCTTT
-	TRBJ2-3	-	TRBV6-2/TRBV6-3	CASSYDTGGTDTQYF	TGTGCCAGCAGTTACGACACGGGCGGAACAGATACGCAGTATTTT
-	TRBJ1-2	-	TRBV6-5	CASNGNYGYTF	TGTGCCAGCAATGGTAACTATGGCTACACCTTC
-	TRBJ2-3	once	TRBV12-3/TRBV12-4	CASSDTDTQYF	TGTGCCAGCAGTGACACAGATACGCAGTATTTT
TRBD1	TRBJ1-5	once	TRBV7-8	CASSPQGYQPQHF	TGTGCCAGCAGCCCACAGGGGTATCAGCCCCAGCATTTT
-	TRBJ1-2	-	TRBV3-1/TRBV3-2	CASSQDRRSGYTF	TGTGCCAGCAGCCAAGACAGGAGAAGTGGCTACACCTTC
-	TRBJ2-6	once	TRBV7-3	CASSYLGGVGANVLTF	TGTGCCAGCAGCTACCTAGGAGGAGTTGGGGCCAACGTCCTGACTTTC
-	TRBJ2-3	-	TRBV5-1	CASSLGGVEDTQYF	TGCGCCAGCAGCTTGGGAGGGGTGGAAGATACGCAGTATTTT
-	TRBJ1-1	-	TRBV5-8	CASSWYRVRDTEAFF	TGTGCCAGCAGCTGGTACAGGGTCCGGGACACTGAAGCTTTCTTT
-	TRBJ1-1	-	TRBV6-2/TRBV6-3	CASSSATGNTEAFF	TGTGCCAGCAGTTCCGCGACAGGGAACACTGAAGCTTTCTTT
-	TRBJ2-1	-	TRBV29-1	CSVGSNEQFF	TGCAGCGTTGGGAGCAATGAGCAGTTCTTC
-	TRBJ1-5	-	TRBV5-6	CASSLFQVANQPQHF	TGTGCCAGCAGCTTGTTCCAAGTAGCGAATCAGCCCCAGCATTTT
TRBD2	TRBJ2-3	once	TRBV7-3	CASSSEGLAADTQYF	TGTGCCAGCAGCTCCGAGGGACTAGCTGCAGATACGCAGTATTTT
-	TRBJ1-4	-	TRBV20-1	CSAVMGEKLFF	TGCAGTGCTGTGATGGGTGAAAAACTGTTTTTT
-	TRBJ1-1	once	TRBV10-3	CAISPDSNTEAFF	TGTGCCATCAGTCCTGACAGCAACACTGAAGCTTTCTTT
-	TRBJ1-1	-	TRBV5-6	CASSFGARAFF	TGTGCCAGCAGCTTTGGGGCGCGAGCTTTCTTT
TRBD2	TRBJ2-7	few	TRBV6-5	CASIIGTSGSDEQYF	TGTGCCAGCATTATTGGGACTAGCGGGAGCGACGAGCAGTACTTC
-	TRBJ1-5	-	TRBV7-9	CASSSDSHSNQPQHF	TGTGCCAGCAGCTCGGACAGCCATAGCAATCAGCCCCAGCATTTT